This TCR beta chain was profiled in a study of cytomegalovirus exposure and HLA in healthy donors. Between the trimmed V and J ends, which lost 3 bases and 0 bases, there was a span of 15 bases. CDR1 and CDR2 from the germline V gene are LNHDA and SQIVND (reference sequence). This CDR3 comprises 17 residues. Both 60 Vbeta primers and 13 Jbeta primers went into the PCR. TCRdb keeps only in-frame clones here, not all; method: immunoSEQ multiplex PCR. The sample holds roughly 95,000 clones, roughly four fifths seen once. The sample taken for sequencing was PBMCs. The receptor was derived from a man aged 25 to 40 in good health and CMV-seropositive. This chain links TRBV19 with TRBJ2-4; D is possibly TRBD1 (6 bases). This CDR3 is CASSMVQGILAKNIQYF. DNA of the CDR3: TGTGCCAGTAGTATGGTACAGGGAATACTAGCCAAAAACATTCAGTACTTC.